A single sample gave rise to the 28 T cell receptor beta chains below, sequenced in a study of graft-versus-host responses after intestinal transplantation. Their target antigens are unknown. Assay used: immunoSEQ multiplex PCR; TCRdb lists only in-frame clones, some missing. The data contain roughly 99,000 clones, approximately 90% of them singletons. Material: unstimulated CD8+ T cells sorted from spleen or lymph node cells, obtained before transplant. All receptors come from a human donor who was the organ donor for an intestinal transplant.

The chain uses TRBV27 and TRBJ1-2; D possibly corresponds to TRBD1 (6 bases). The CDR3 is 15 residues long. Trimming pared 0 bases from V and 0 bases from J, leaving 8 bases between. Germline CDR1 reads MNHEY; CDR2 reads SMNVEV (reference sequence). CDR3 sequence: CASSLSDSPNYGYTF. The CDR3 coding sequence is TGTGCCAGCAGTTTATCGGACAGCCCTAACTATGGCTACACCTTC.

V usage is TRBV29-1 and J usage is TRBJ1-1; no definite D call. CDR1 and CDR2 from the germline V gene are SQVTM and ANQGSEA. The CDR3 runs 13 residues. V was shortened by 0 bases and J by 11 bases, with 16 bases between the two germline ends. The chain's CDR3 is CSVEDSISGKAFF. Written as DNA, the CDR3 is TGCAGCGTTGAAGATTCGATCTCCGGGAAGGCTTTCTTT. The full variable domain, with the rest looked up from reference TRBV29-1 and TRBJ1-1, is SAVISQKPSRDICQRGTSLTIQCQVDSQVTMMFWYRQQPGQSLTLIATANQGSEATYESGFVIDKFPISRPNLTFSTLTVSNMSPEDSSIYLCSVEDSISGKAFFGQGTRLTVV.

Points on this clone: At one end the junction does not follow the germline gene, possibly because of a read error. This sample also contains other DNA sequences that code for the same CDR3. The chain uses TRBV27 and TRBJ2-2, with 11 bases matching TRBD2. The CDR3 contains 17 residues. From germline, CDR1 is MNHEY and CDR2 SMNVEV (reference sequence). The CDR3 bases are TGTGCCAGCAGTTTATCGGGACTAGCGGTTCTCACCGGGGAGCTGTTTTTC. Amino acid sequence: CASSLSGLAVLTGELFF.

The chain has TRBV13 and TRBJ2-7; 8 nucleotides agree with TRBD2. Germline trimming cut 3 bases from V and 6 bases from J; bases unmatched to any gene: 10. The CDR3 extends over 15 amino acids. Germline V gene sequence: CDR1 PRHDT, CDR2 FYEKMQ (reference sequence). The CDR3 region has the DNA TGTGCCAGCAGCTTTCCCTCGGGACTAGGTCCCGAGCAGTACTTC. Protein product: CASSFPSGLGPEQYF.

The chain uses TRBV5-6 and TRBJ2-2; no definite D call. The CDR3 sequence is 15 residues long. In germline, CDR1 is SGHDT, CDR2 YYEEEE. Trimming removed 2 bases at V and 6 bases at J, with 14 bases between. CDR3 sequence (DNA): TGTGCCAGCAGCTTCGTGACAACTTGGCCCGGGGAGCTGTTTTTT. It encodes CASSFVTTWPGELFF.

This sequence joins TRBV5-4 and TRBJ2-3; TRBD2 matches at 7 bases. CDR3 size: 15 residues. CDR1 is SGHNT, CDR2 YYREEE, per germline (reference sequence). V shed 0 bases and J 2 bases; nucleotides not matched to a gene: 3. The CDR3 nucleotides are TGTGCCAGCAGCTTGGGACTAGCCTCCACAGATACGCAGTATTTT. It codes for CASSLGLASTDTQYF. Complete variable domain (other parts from reference TRBV5-4 and TRBJ2-3): ETGVTQSPTHLIKTRGQQVTLRCSSQSGHNTVSWYQQALGQGPQFIFQYYREEENGRGNFPPRFSGLQFPNYSSELNVNALELDDSALYLCASSLGLASTDTQYFGPGTRLTVL.

The rearrangement joins TRBV23-1 to TRBJ2-1, with 7 bases matching TRBD2. TRBV23-1 is given ORF status, its function remaining uncertain. J was trimmed by 6 bases and V by 5 bases; bases with no gene match: 7. The CDR3 contains 14 residues. The CDR3 DNA follows: TGCGCCAGCAGTGGGGGGAGGGTATCCAATGAGCAGTTCTTC. This codes for CASSGGRVSNEQFF.

The chain couples TRBV27 to TRBJ1-6, with D unresolved. Germline CDR1 and CDR2: MNHEY and SMNVEV (reference sequence). The CDR3 is 15 amino acids. With 4 bases removed from V and 2 bases from J, the gap between germline ends came to 9 bases. The CDR3 here is CASSSWRPYNSPLHF. CDR3 bases: TGTGCCAGCAGTTCGTGGCGGCCCTATAATTCACCCCTCCACTTT.

This clone was seen just once. The gene calls are TRBV6-1 and TRBJ2-5; TRBD1 is a possible D gene (5 bases). This CDR3 region has 13 residues. V gave up 8 bases and J gave up 4 bases, with 14 bases separating them. Germline V lookup: CDR1 MNHNS, CDR2 SASEGT. This CDR3 reads CASLQGSLETQYF. As DNA, the CDR3 is TGTGCCAGCCTGCAGGGATCTCTAGAGACCCAGTACTTC.

In this sample, this clone turned up once. The J gene is TRBJ1-1, the V gene TRBV5-1; the match to TRBD1 covers 9 bases. The V gene end was trimmed by 0 bases and the J gene end by 1 base; junction bases not matched to a gene: 10. This CDR3 contains 18 residues. Germline V gene sequence: CDR1 SGHRS, CDR2 YFSETQ. CDR3 in amino acids: CASSLVGQGGGRNTEAFF. The CDR3 DNA follows: TGCGCCAGCAGCTTGGTGGGACAGGGAGGAGGCAGGAACACTGAAGCTTTCTTT.

The rearrangement joins TRBV6-1 to TRBJ2-7, with D unclear. The CDR3 has 11 amino acids. The germline CDR1 and CDR2 sequences are MNHNS and SASEGT. V lost 9 bases to trimming and J lost 3 bases, with 9 bases between them. CDR3 sequence: CASPLSYEQYF. CDR3 coding DNA: TGTGCCAGTCCACTGAGCTACGAGCAGTACTTC.

V is TRBV27 and J is TRBJ2-7, with a weak D call TRBD2 (6 bases). This CDR3 is built from 13 residues. CDR1 MNHEY and CDR2 SMNVEV come from the germline V gene (reference sequence). V dropped 11 bases and J dropped 3 bases, with 17 bases sitting between them. DNA for the CDR3: TGTGCCTCAGGAGGGGTCGGAGGCTACGAGCAGTACTTC. It yields the protein CASGGVGGYEQYF.

The gene calls are TRBV4-1 and TRBJ1-6; possible D gene TRBD1, 5 bases. Germline V gene data show CDR1 as MGHRA and CDR2 as YSYEKL. Deletions cut 1 base from V and 3 bases from J, with 19 bases between. The CDR3 extends over 19 amino acids. The CDR3 DNA is TGCGCCAGCAGCCAAGTACTCTTATGGGGGGGATTCTATAATTCACCCCTCCACTTT. This sequence encodes CASSQVLLWGGFYNSPLHF.

The chain couples TRBV5-1 to TRBJ2-2; tentatively, D is TRBD1 (6 bases). In germline, CDR1 is SGHRS, CDR2 YFSETQ. CDR3 length equals 16 residues. Trimming left V 4 bases short and J 4 bases short, with 17 bases between. CDR3 nucleotide sequence: TGCGCCAGCAGCCCAACGGCAGGGGAGATCACCGGGGAGCTGTTTTTT. Translated, it gives CASSPTAGEITGELFF.

There are a few counts of this clone. V gene TRBV6-1 combines with J gene TRBJ1-3; 7 bases agree with TRBD1. The CDR3 length is 14 residues. Per germline, CDR1 MNHNS and CDR2 SASEGT. V lost 4 bases and J lost 2; bases outside the gene matches: 2. The CDR3 protein is CASSVDRAGNTIYF. The CDR3 nucleotides are TGTGCCAGCAGTGTTGACAGGGCTGGAAACACCATATATTTT.

The chain combines TRBV27 with TRBJ2-5; TRBD2 is a possible D gene (5 bases). V was pared by 5 bases and J by 4 bases, with 17 bases between. The CDR3 has 15 residues. The germline V gene encodes CDR1 MNHEY and CDR2 SMNVEV (reference sequence). The CDR3 nucleotides are TGTGCCAGCAGTCCTAATCACGGGAACGCAGAGACCCAGTACTTC. It yields the protein CASSPNHGNAETQYF.

The CDR3 coding sequence is TGCGCCAGCAGCCAAGAGGAGGGGAACACTGAAGCTTTCTTT. It encodes CASSQEEGNTEAFF. The chain carries TRBV4-1 and TRBJ1-1; D remains unclear. Germline-derived CDR1 and CDR2 are MGHRA and YSYEKL. The CDR3 covers 14 residues. Trimming pared 0 bases from V and 1 base from J, leaving 6 bases between.

Here the CDR3 reads CAISEIAGDYNEQFF. CDR3 coding DNA: TGTGCCATCAGTGAGATAGCGGGGGATTACAATGAGCAGTTCTTC. The chain joins TRBV10-3 to TRBJ2-1, with 9 bases that match TRBD2. Germline V lookup: CDR1 ENHRY, CDR2 SYGVKD. This CDR3 comprises 15 residues. Trimming at V came to 2 bases and at J to 4 bases, leaving 3 bases not matched to a gene.

The chain combines TRBV11-2 with TRBJ2-1, with TRBD2 matching 10 bases. CDR1 SGHAT and CDR2 FQNNGV come from the germline V gene. V lost 4 bases to trimming and J lost 4 bases; unmatched junction nucleotides: 7. The CDR3 is made up of 16 amino acids. The CDR3: CASSSLGLARYNEQFF. The CDR3 coding sequence is TGTGCCAGCAGCTCTCTGGGACTAGCGAGATACAATGAGCAGTTCTTC.

The chain carries TRBV2 and TRBJ2-5; D may be TRBD1 (6 bases). V lost 7 bases, J lost 6 bases, and 33 bases lay in between. CDR3 length equals 19 residues. Germline V gives CDR1 SNHLY, CDR2 FYNNEI. CDR3 loop: CASIGPRHLSTGQVQTQYF. The CDR3 DNA reads as TGTGCCAGCATTGGTCCACGTCACCTGTCCACAGGGCAGGTGCAGACCCAGTACTTC. Combining the CDR3 with reference TRBV2 and TRBJ2-5 gives the whole variable domain EPEVTQTPSHQVTQMGQEVILRCVPISNHLYFYWYRQILGQKVEFLVSFYNNEISEKSEIFDDQFSVERPDGSNFTLKIRSTKLEDSAMYFCASIGPRHLSTGQVQTQYFGPGTRLLVL.

The V and J genes are TRBV4-1 and TRBJ1-4; TRBD1 matches at 7 bases. This CDR3 region has 13 residues. The germline V gene has CDR1 MGHRA and CDR2 YSYEKL. With 5 bases clipped from V and 6 bases from J, the junction kept 3 bases outside the gene matches. The CDR3 reads CASSGTGDEKLFF. CDR3 in DNA: TGCGCCAGCAGCGGAACAGGGGATGAAAAACTGTTTTTT.

This clone occurred once. The CDR3 DNA follows: TGTGCCAGCAGTTCGACAGGCAGGCTTTATGGCTACACCTTC. This translates into CASSSTGRLYGYTF. The rearrangement uses TRBV27 and TRBJ1-2, with D perhaps TRBD1 (6 bases). Looked up from germline, CDR1 is MNHEY and CDR2 is SMNVEV (reference sequence). Trimming took 4 bases from V and 5 from J, leaving 14 bases between them. The CDR3 totals 14 residues.

The rearrangement joins TRBV11-2 to TRBJ2-5, with a tentative D call TRBD2 (5 bases). The germline V gene has CDR1 SGHAT and CDR2 FQNNGV. CDR3 length: 14 residues. V was cut by 5 bases and J by 5 bases, with 15 bases left in between. CDR3 DNA: TGTGCCAGCAGCACCCGAATGGGCGGGGAGACCCAGTACTTC. It encodes CASSTRMGGETQYF.

The V gene is TRBV29-1, the J gene TRBJ2-1; maybe TRBD2 (6 bases). The germline V and J ends were trimmed by 1 base and 8 bases, with 15 bases remaining between them. The germline V gene has CDR1 SQVTM and CDR2 ANQGSEA. The CDR3 length is 14 residues. The CDR3 is CSVEVLGGRDEQFF. As DNA, the CDR3 is TGCAGCGTTGAAGTGTTGGGGGGTAGAGATGAGCAGTTCTTC.

V is TRBV5-1 and J is TRBJ2-2, with 9 positions matching TRBD1. Germline CDR1 reads SGHRS; CDR2 reads YFSETQ. This CDR3 contains 17 residues. V trimming: 4 bases; J trimming: 4 bases; junction bases outside the gene matches: 11. The CDR3 coding sequence is TGCGCCAGCAGCGACCCGGACAGGGGATCCGGCACCGGGGAGCTGTTTTTT. Protein sequence: CASSDPDRGSGTGELFF.

This chain links TRBV4-1 with TRBJ1-2; D unclear. CDR1 is MGHRA, CDR2 YSYEKL, per germline. Trimming removed 4 bases at V and 0 bases at J, with 9 bases between. The CDR3 is 14 amino acids. DNA for the CDR3: TGCGCCAGCAGCCCCACCCCGGCTAACTATGGCTACACCTTC. This codes for CASSPTPANYGYTF.

This chain links TRBV4-2 with TRBJ2-7; 13 nucleotides align to TRBD2. Germline CDR1 LGHNA, CDR2 YNFKEQ. The CDR3 sequence is 15 residues long. The J segment lost 6 bases and the V segment lost 4 bases, leaving 6 bases of the junction unmatched. The CDR3 here is CASSLSLAGGLEQYF. The CDR3, as DNA: TGTGCCAGCAGCCTATCACTAGCGGGGGGGCTCGAGCAGTACTTC.

The V gene is TRBV11-2, the J gene TRBJ1-4; D remains ambiguous. This CDR3 comprises 14 residues. The germline gives CDR1 SGHAT, CDR2 FQNNGV. V dropped 1 base and J dropped 4 bases, with 7 bases sitting between them. The CDR3 DNA reads as TGTGCCAGCAGCTTAGCGTTCTATAATGAAAAACTGTTTTTT. As protein: CASSLAFYNEKLFF.